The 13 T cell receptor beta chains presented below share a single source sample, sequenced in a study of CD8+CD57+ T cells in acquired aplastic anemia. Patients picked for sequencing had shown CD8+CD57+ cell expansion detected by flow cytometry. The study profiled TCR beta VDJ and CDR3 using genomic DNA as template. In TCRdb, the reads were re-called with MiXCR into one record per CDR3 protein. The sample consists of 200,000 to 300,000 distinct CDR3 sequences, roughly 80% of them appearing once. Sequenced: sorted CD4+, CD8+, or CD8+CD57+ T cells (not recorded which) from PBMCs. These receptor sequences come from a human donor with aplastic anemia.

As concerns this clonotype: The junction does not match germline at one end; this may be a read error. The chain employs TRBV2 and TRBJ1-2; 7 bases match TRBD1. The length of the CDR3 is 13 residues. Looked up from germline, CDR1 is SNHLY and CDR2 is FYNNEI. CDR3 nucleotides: TGTACCAGCAGTTGGGACAGCAACTATGGCTACACCTTC. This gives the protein CTSSWDSNYGYTF.

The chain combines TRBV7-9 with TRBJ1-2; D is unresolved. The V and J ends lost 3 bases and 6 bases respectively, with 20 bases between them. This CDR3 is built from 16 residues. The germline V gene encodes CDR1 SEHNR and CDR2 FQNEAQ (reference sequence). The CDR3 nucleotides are TGTGCCAGCAGCTTGGAGAGAAGCGGGGTCGGAGATGGCTACACCTTC. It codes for CASSLERSGVGDGYTF.

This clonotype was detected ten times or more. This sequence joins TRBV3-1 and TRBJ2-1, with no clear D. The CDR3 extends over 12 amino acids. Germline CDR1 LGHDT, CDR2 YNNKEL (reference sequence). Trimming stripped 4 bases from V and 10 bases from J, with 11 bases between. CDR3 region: CASSPRLGEQFF. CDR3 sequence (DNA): TGTGCCAGCAGCCCCCGCCTCGGGGAGCAGTTCTTC.

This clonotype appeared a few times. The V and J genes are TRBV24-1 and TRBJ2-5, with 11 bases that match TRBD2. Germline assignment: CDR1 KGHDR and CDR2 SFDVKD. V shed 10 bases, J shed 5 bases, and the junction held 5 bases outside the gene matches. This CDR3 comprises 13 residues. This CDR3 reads CATSGGARETQYF. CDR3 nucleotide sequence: TGTGCCACTAGCGGGGGGGCCAGGGAGACCCAGTACTTC.

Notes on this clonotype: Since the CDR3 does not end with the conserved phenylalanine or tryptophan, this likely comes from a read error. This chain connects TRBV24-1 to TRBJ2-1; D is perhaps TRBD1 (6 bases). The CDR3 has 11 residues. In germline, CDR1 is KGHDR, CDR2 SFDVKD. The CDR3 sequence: CAGDTGGEQFL. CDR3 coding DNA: TGTGCTGGGGACACGGGTGGCGAGCAGTTCCTC.

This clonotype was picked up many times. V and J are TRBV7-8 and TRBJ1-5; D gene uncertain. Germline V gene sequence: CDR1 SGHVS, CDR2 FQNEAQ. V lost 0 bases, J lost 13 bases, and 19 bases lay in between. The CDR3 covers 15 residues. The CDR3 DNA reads TGTGCCAGCAGCTTAGCGGGAGGTCCCGATACGCAGCAGCATTTT. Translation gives CASSLAGGPDTQQHF.

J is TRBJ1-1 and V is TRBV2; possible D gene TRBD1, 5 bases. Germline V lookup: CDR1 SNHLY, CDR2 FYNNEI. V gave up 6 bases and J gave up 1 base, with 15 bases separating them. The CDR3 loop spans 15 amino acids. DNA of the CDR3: TGTGCCAGCAGCGTAGGAGGGGCACCGAACACTGAAGCTTTCTTT. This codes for CASSVGGAPNTEAFF.

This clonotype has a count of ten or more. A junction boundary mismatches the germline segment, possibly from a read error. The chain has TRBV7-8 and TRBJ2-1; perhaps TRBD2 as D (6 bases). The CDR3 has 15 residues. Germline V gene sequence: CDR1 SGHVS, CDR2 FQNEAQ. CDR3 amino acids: CASSLAGGPDTQHFF. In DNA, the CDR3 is TGTGCCAGCAGCTTAGCGGGAGGTCCCGATACGCAGCATTTCTTC.

The CDR3 DNA follows: TGTGCCAGCAGCTTTACTAGCGCAATCAGCAATGAGCAGTTCTTC. Its translation is CASSFTSAISNEQFF. The rearrangement links TRBV5-4 to TRBJ2-1; 7 bases agree with TRBD2. Germline values: CDR1 SGHNT, CDR2 YYREEE (reference sequence). V gave up 2 bases and J gave up 6 bases; unmatched junction bases: 8. This CDR3 has 15 residues.

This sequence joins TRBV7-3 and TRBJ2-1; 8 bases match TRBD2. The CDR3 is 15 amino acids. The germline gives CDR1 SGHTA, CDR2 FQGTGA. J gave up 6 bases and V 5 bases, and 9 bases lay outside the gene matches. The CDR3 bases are TGTGCCAGCAGCCCGCCCGCGGGAGGACGCAATGAGCAGTTCTTC. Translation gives CASSPPAGGRNEQFF.

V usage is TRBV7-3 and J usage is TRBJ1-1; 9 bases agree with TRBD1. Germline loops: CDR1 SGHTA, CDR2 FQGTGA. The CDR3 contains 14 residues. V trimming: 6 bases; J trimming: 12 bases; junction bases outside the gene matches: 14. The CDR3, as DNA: TGTGCCAGCAGTATGACAGGGGGGAACACTGAGCCTTTCTTT. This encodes CASSMTGGNTEPFF.

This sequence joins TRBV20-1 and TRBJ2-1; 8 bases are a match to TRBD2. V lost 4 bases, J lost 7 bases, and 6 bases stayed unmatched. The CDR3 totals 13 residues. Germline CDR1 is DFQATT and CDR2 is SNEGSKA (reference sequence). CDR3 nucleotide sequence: TGCAGTGCTATCGGGGGGGAGATTAATGAGCAGTTCTTC. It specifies CSAIGGEINEQFF.

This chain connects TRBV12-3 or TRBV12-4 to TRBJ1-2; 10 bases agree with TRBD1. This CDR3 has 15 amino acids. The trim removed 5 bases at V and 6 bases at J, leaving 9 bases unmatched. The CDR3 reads CASSPHSGTGDGYTF. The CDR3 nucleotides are TGTGCCAGCAGTCCTCACTCCGGGACAGGGGATGGCTACACCTTC.